This TCR beta chain was obtained from a study of a mutant IDH1 vaccine in newly diagnosed glioma. TCRdb's copy holds only in-frame clones and misses some; the assay was immunoSEQ multiplex PCR. Among approximately 67,000 clones listed, about 80% were seen once. CDR1 and CDR2 from the germline V gene are SSHAT and FNYEAQ (reference sequence). The CDR3 contains 12 residues. Noted time point: week 23, last vaccination. The vaccine gave 300 ug of a 20-mer mutant IDH1 peptide subcutaneously per dose. Those who donated had recent WHO grade 3 or 4 IDH1-mutant, ATRX-lost astrocytomas. On this clone: Its target is not known.

This sequence was found in a man between 18 and 35 years old with glioma. The V gene is TRBV7-7, the J gene TRBJ2-6, with no clear D. This material consisted of PBMCs, taken from a glioma patient whose treatment included an IDH1 peptide vaccine. The CDR3 bases are TGTGCTACCGATGCTGGGGCCAACGTCCTGACTTTC. As protein: CATDAGANVLTF.